This TCR beta chain was sequenced for a study of regulatory T cells in long-lasting Graves disease. Time point specified: newly diagnosed GD, antithyroid drugs for less than 3 months. The TCR library was made from RNA that had been extracted from PBMCs in TRIzol. Points from the study as a whole: Graves' patients with persistent disease showed TCR diversity lower than patients newly diagnosed.

Arm-PCR of CDR3 regions and iRepertoire HTBI primers were used to build TCR beta libraries. TCRdb used MiXCR to reprocess the multiplex PCR reads, holding one entry per CDR3 protein. In the table there are fewer than 550,000 distinct CDR3 sequences, roughly 17% of which are singletons. This clonotype has ten or more counts. The antigen remains undetermined. These sequences were also reported in another study, on T cells in Graves' hyperthyroidism and ophthalmopathy. That source reports: Researchers defined stable Graves' hyperthyroidism as no ophthalmopathy progression within 18 months. Clinical symptoms, serum thyroxine, TRAb, thyroid ultrasound and orbital computed tomography informed diagnoses.

The clonotype was recovered from a woman aged 18-30 years with Graves disease. Material: peripheral blood mononuclear cells (PBMCs), obtained at new diagnosis, from a patient treated with antithyroid drugs.

Here the CDR3 reads CASSRAGANVLTF. In nucleotides, the CDR3 is TGTGCCAGTAGCCGGGCTGGGGCCAACGTCCTGACTTTC. This chain uses TRBV7-6 with TRBJ2-6; D remains ambiguous. Germline-derived CDR1 and CDR2 are SGHVS and FNYEAQ. Trimming cost V 9 bases and J 2 bases, with 8 bases left between them. The CDR3 extends over 13 amino acids.